The next 5 T cell receptor beta chains were all read from a single sample in a study of cytomegalovirus exposure and HLA in healthy donors. With 60 Vbeta and 13 Jbeta primers, the PCR was carried out. The data were produced by immunoSEQ multiplex PCR, yet TCRdb's version contains in-frame clones alone and is incomplete. This sample carries about 72,000 clones, with approximately 15% going to the ten biggest clones. The specimen was PBMCs. Receptors originate from a man in his fifties or sixties in good health and CMV-seropositive.

J is TRBJ1-1 and V is TRBV6-5; 9 nucleotides agree with TRBD1. The CDR3 has 15 amino acids. Trimming cost V 6 bases and J 5 bases; bases outside gene matches: 10. The germline CDR1 and CDR2 sequences are MNHEY and SVGAGI. CDR3 protein: CASRNTGGAKTEAFF. CDR3 sequence (DNA): TGTGCCAGCAGGAATACAGGGGGCGCGAAGACTGAAGCTTTCTTT.

The V and J genes are TRBV18 and TRBJ1-3; D remains unclear. Trimming took off 2 bases at V and 1 base at J, with 9 bases between the two ends. CDR1 and CDR2 (germline): KGHSH, LQKENI. The CDR3 sequence is 15 residues long. CDR3 DNA sequence: TGTGCCAGCTCACCAATGAGGACTTCTGGAAACACCATATATTTT. It translates to CASSPMRTSGNTIYF.

The V and J genes are TRBV28 and TRBJ1-2, with D possibly TRBD1 on 5 matching bases. This CDR3 is built from 14 residues. The V end was cut by 6 bases, the J end by 8 bases, with 19 bases between. From germline, CDR1 is MDHEN and CDR2 SYDVKM. The CDR3 here is CASSGGNAGRGYTF. In nucleotides, the CDR3 is TGTGCCAGCAGCGGGGGAAACGCCGGTAGGGGCTACACCTTC.

The V gene is TRBV6-5, the J gene TRBJ1-6, with no clear D. This CDR3 region has 13 residues. Per the germline V gene, CDR1 is MNHEY and CDR2 is SVGAGI. Trimming removed 6 bases from V and 4 bases from J, with 7 bases in between. CDR3 loop: CASRATYNSPLHF. The CDR3 coding sequence is TGTGCCAGCAGAGCTACTTATAATTCACCCCTCCACTTT.

The V call is TRBV30, the J call TRBJ1-2; the match to TRBD1 covers 11 bases. This CDR3 has 17 amino acids. The germline V gene encodes CDR1 GTSNPN and CDR2 SVGIG (reference sequence). Germline trimming cut 5 bases from V and 2 bases from J; bases unmatched to any gene: 13. This chain's CDR3 is CAWAIPTWDRGNYGYTF. DNA for the CDR3: TGTGCCTGGGCTATACCCACATGGGACAGGGGGAACTATGGCTACACCTTC.